The source of this T cell receptor (beta chain) is a study of CD8+ T cells in alopecia areata. From alopecia areata patients, lesional scalp punch biopsies and peripheral blood were collected. Germline values: CDR1 SGHVS, CDR2 FNYEAQ. Losses at the gene ends were 5 bases for V and 4 bases for J; bases not matched to a gene: 10. The CDR3 has 16 residues. Following extraction, RNA underwent reverse transcription to cDNA, which served as the sequencing template. Some clones are missing from TCRdb's copy, which holds only in-frame ones; the method was immunoSEQ multiplex PCR. The sample records 130,000 or so clones, about 46% being singletons. This clone was seen more than once but under ten times.

Specimen: CD8+ T cells sorted from blood, collected at week 0. The rearrangement links TRBV7-6 to TRBJ1-4; 7 bases are a match to TRBD1. This clonotype originated in a human donor with alopecia areata. The CDR3 loop reads CASSLQGVAGNEKLFF. The CDR3 nucleotides read TGTGCCAGCAGCCTCCAGGGGGTCGCTGGTAATGAAAAACTGTTTTTT.